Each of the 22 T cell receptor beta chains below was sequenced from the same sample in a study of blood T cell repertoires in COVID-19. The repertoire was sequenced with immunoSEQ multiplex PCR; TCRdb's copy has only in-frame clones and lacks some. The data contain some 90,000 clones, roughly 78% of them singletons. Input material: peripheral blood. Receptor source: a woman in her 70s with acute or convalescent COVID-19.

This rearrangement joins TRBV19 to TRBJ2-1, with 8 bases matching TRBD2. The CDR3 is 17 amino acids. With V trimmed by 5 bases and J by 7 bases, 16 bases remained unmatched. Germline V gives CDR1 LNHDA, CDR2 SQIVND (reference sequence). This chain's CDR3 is CASSQLRWRGAGNEQFF. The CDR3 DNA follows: TGTGCCAGTAGTCAATTACGCTGGCGGGGGGCTGGTAATGAGCAGTTCTTC.

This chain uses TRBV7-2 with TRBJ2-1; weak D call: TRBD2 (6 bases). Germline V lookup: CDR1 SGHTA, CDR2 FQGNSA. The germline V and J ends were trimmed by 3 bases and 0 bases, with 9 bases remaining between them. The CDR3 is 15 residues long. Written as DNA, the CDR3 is TGTGCCAGCAGCTTCGGGGGTAACTCCTACAATGAGCAGTTCTTC. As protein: CASSFGGNSYNEQFF.

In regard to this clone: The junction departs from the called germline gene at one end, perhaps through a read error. DNA for the CDR3: TGCGCCGGCAGCCCTGAGACTAGCGGGGTGGAGCAGTTCTTC. This gives the protein CAGSPETSGVEQFF. The chain recombines TRBV4-1 with TRBJ2-1; 11 bases are a match to TRBD2. The CDR3 covers 14 residues. Germline CDR1 and CDR2: MGHRA and YSYEKL.

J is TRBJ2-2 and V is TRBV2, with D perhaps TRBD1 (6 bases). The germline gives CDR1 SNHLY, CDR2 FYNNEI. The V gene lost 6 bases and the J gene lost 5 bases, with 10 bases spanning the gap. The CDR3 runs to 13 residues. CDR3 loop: CASRPTGTGELFF. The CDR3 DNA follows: TGTGCCAGCAGGCCAACAGGGACCGGGGAGCTGTTTTTT.

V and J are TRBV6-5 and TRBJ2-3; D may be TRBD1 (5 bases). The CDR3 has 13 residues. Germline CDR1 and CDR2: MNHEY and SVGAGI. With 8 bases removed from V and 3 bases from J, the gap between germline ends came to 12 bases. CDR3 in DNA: TGTGCCAGCTCCCAGACAGTAACAGATACGCAGTATTTT. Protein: CASSQTVTDTQYF.

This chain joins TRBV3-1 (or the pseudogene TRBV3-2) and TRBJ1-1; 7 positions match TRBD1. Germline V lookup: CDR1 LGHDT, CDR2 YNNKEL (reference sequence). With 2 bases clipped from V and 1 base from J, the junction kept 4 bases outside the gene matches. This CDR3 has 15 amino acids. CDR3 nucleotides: TGTGCCAGCAGCCAACTGGACAGGAAGAACACTGAAGCTTTCTTT. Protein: CASSQLDRKNTEAFF.

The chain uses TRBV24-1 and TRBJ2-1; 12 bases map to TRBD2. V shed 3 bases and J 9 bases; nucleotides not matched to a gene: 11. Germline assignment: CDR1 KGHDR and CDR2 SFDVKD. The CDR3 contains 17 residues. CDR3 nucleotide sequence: TGTGCCACCAGTGATCCAAAGACTAGCGGGAGAATGCCTGAGCAGTTCTTC. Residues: CATSDPKTSGRMPEQFF.

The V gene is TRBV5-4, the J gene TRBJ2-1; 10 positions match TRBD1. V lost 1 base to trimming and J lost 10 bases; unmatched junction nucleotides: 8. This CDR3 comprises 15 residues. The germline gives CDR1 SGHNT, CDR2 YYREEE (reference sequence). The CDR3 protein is CASSLKDRGFVEQFF. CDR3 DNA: TGTGCCAGCAGCTTGAAGGACAGGGGGTTTGTGGAGCAGTTCTTC.

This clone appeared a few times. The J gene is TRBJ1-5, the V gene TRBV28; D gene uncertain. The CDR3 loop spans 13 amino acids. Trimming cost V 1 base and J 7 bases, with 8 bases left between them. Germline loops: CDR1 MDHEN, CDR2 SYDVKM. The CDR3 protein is CASSLSLGQPQHF. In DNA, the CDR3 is TGTGCCAGCAGTTTATCGCTCGGGCAGCCCCAGCATTTT.

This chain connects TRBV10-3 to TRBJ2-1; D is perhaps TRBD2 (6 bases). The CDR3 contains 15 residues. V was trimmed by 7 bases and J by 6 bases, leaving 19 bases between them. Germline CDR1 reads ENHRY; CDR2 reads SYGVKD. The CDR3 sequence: CAIKGGGMRSNEQFF. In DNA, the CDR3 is TGTGCCATCAAAGGAGGCGGGATGAGAAGCAATGAGCAGTTCTTC.

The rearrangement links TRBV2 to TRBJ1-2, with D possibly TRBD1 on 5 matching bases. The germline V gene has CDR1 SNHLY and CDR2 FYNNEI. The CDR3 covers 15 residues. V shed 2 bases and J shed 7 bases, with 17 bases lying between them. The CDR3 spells CASSESGAVPRGYTF. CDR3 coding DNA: TGTGCCAGCAGTGAAAGCGGGGCGGTGCCCCGTGGCTACACCTTC.

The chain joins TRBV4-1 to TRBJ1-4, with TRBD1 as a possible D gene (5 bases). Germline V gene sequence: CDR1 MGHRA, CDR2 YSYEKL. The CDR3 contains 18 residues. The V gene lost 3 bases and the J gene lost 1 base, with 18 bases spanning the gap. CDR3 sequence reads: CASSQVQAGLGTNEKLFF. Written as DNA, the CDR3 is TGCGCCAGCAGCCAGGTCCAGGCAGGGCTGGGAACTAATGAAAAACTGTTTTTT.

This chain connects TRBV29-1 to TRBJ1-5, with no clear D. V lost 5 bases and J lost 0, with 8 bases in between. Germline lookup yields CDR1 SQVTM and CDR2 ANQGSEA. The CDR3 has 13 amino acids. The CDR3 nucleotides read TGCAGCGTTTCTAAGAATAGCAATCAGCCCCAGCATTTT. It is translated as CSVSKNSNQPQHF.

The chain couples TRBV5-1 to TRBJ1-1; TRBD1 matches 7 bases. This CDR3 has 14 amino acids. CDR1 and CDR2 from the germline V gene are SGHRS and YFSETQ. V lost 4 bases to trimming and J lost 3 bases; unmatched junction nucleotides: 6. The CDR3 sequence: CASSPGQLYTEAFF. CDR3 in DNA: TGCGCCAGCAGCCCGGGACAGCTCTACACTGAAGCTTTCTTT.

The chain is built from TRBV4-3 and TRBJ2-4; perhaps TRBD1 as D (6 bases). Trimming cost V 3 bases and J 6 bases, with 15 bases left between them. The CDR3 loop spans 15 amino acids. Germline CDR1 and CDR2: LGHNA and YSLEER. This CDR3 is CASSHSIQGRNIQYF. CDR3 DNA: TGCGCCAGCAGCCACTCGATTCAGGGGCGAAACATTCAGTACTTC.

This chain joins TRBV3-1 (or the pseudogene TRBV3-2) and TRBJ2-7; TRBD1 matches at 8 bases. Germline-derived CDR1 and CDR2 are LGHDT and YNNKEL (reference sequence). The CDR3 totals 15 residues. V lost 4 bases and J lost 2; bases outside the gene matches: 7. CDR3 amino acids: CASSRGQGFTYEQYF. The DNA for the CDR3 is TGTGCCAGCAGCCGAGGACAGGGTTTCACCTACGAGCAGTACTTC.

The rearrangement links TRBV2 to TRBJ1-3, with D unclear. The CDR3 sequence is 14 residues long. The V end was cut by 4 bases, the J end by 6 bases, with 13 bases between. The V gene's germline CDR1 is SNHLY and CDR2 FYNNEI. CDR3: CASSGRANLNTIYF. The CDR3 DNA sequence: TGTGCCAGCAGTGGTAGAGCGAACCTAAACACCATATATTTT.

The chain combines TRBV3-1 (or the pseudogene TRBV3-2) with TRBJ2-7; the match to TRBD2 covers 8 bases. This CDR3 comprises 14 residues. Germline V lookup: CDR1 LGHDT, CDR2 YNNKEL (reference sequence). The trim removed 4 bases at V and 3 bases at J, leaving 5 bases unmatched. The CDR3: CASSPPGGGYEQYF. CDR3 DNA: TGTGCCAGCAGCCCCCCGGGGGGGGGCTACGAGCAGTACTTC.

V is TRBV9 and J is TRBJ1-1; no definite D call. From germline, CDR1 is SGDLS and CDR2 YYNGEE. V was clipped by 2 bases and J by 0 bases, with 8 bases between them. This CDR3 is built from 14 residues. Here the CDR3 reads CASSVRRMNTEAFF. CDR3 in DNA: TGTGCCAGCAGCGTTCGGAGGATGAACACTGAAGCTTTCTTT.

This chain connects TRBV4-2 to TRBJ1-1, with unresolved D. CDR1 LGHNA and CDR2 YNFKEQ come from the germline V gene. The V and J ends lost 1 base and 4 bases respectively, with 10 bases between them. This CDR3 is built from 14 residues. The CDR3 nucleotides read TGTGCCAGCAGCCAAGGGACTCCGTCCACTGAAGCTTTCTTT. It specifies CASSQGTPSTEAFF.

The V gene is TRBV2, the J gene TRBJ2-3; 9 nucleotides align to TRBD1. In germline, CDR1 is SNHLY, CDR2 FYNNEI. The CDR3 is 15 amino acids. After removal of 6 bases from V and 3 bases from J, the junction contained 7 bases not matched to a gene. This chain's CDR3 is CASRKTGGATDTQYF. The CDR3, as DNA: TGTGCCAGCAGAAAAACAGGGGGCGCGACAGATACGCAGTATTTT. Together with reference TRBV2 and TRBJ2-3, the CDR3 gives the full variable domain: EPEVTQTPSHQVTQMGQEVILRCVPISNHLYFYWYRQILGQKVEFLVSFYNNEISEKSEIFDDQFSVERPDGSNFTLKIRSTKLEDSAMYFCASRKTGGATDTQYFGPGTRLTVL.

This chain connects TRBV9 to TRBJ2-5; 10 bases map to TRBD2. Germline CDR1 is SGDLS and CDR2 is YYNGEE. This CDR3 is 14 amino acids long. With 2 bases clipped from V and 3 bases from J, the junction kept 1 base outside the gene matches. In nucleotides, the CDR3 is TGTGCCAGCAGCGTCGGACTAGCGGAAGAGACCCAGTACTTC. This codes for CASSVGLAEETQYF.